This T cell receptor beta chain appears in the sequencing data of a study of siplizumab effects on memory and regulatory T cells. Profiling relied on immunoSEQ multiplex PCR, and the TCRdb table lists in-frame clones only, not all of them. The table has roughly 110,000 clones, about 94% seen once. The table lists this clone with a count of one. Germline V CDR1 and CDR2: MDHEN, SYDVKM. The CDR3 extends over 16 amino acids. V shed 6 bases, J shed 0 bases, and the junction held 8 bases outside the gene matches. Sequences were obtained from non-Treg CD4+ T cells sorted from blood. This rearrangement joins TRBV28 to TRBJ2-7; 10 bases map to TRBD2. The TCR sequence derives from a human donor in good health. DNA of the CDR3: TGTGCCAGCAGCTGGAGGCTAGCGGGGGACTCCTACGAGCAGTACTTC. Its protein product is CASSWRLAGDSYEQYF. The full variable domain, completed using reference TRBV28 and TRBJ2-7, is DVKVTQSSRYLVKRTGEKVFLECVQDMDHENMFWYRQDPGLGLRLIYFSYDVKMKEKGDIPEGYSVSREKKERFSLILESASTNQTSMYLCASSWRLAGDSYEQYFGPGTRLTVT.